A single sample is the source of the 14 T cell receptor beta chains below, sequenced in a study of post-analysis software for immune sequencing data. Whole-study findings and limits: TRBV5-6, TRBV5-1 and TRBV20-1 belonged to a set of roughly five TRBV segments that were more frequent in patients than controls.

Unique molecular identifiers were carried by the TCR beta cDNA libraries. TCRdb analysed the PCR reads with MiXCR anew, one entry per CDR3 protein. Of around 260,000 distinct CDR3 sequences listed, around 34% are singletons. These receptors lack a known antigen. Sequencing was carried out using blood. These TCRs come from a girl aged 5 to 17 with multiple sclerosis.

This clonotype was counted ten times or more. The V and J genes are TRBV28 and TRBJ2-5, with D uncertain. V lost 7 bases and J lost 1, with 13 bases in between. From germline, CDR1 is MDHEN and CDR2 SYDVKM. The CDR3 spans 14 residues. The chain's CDR3 is CASTSTRFQETQYF. CDR3 nucleotide sequence: TGTGCCAGCACCTCAACGCGGTTCCAAGAGACCCAGTACTTC.

This clonotype was counted ten times or more. The chain joins TRBV7-2 to TRBJ2-5, with D tentatively TRBD2 (6 bases). Trimming shortened V by 1 base and J by 2 bases, and 8 bases separated the two germline ends. From germline, CDR1 is SGHTA and CDR2 FQGNSA. The CDR3 sequence is 14 residues long. The CDR3 sequence is CASSLGSGQETQYF. Written as DNA, the CDR3 is TGTGCCAGCAGCTTAGGCAGCGGGCAAGAGACCCAGTACTTC. The full variable domain, with the rest looked up from reference TRBV7-2 and TRBJ2-5, is GAGVSQSPSNKVTEKGKDVELRCDPISGHTALYWYRQSLGQGLEFLIYFQGNSAPDKSGLPSDRFSAERTGGSVSTLTIQRTQQEDSAVYLCASSLGSGQETQYFGPGTRLLVL.

This clonotype has ten or more counts. V gene TRBV7-9 combines with J gene TRBJ1-1; D is undetermined. The CDR3 consists of 12 residues. Germline CDR1 reads SEHNR; CDR2 reads FQNEAQ (reference sequence). V shed 8 bases and J shed 11 bases, with 18 bases lying between them. CDR3 in DNA: TGTGCCAGCGGAACCGGAGGGCGAACGGCTTTCTTT. It yields the protein CASGTGGRTAFF.

With regard to this clonotype: A much larger clone lies one base from this, so it may be a read error. V is TRBV20-1 and J is TRBJ2-1, with a tentative D call TRBD2 (6 bases). The CDR3 is 15 amino acids. Trimming removed 4 bases at V and 0 bases at J, with 13 bases between. The germline V gene encodes CDR1 DFQATT and CDR2 SNEGSKA (reference sequence). Here the CDR3 DNA reads TGCAGTGCTACAACTAGCAGAAGCTCCTACAATGAGCAGTTCTTC. This encodes CSATTSRSSYNEQFF.

The chain combines TRBV27 with TRBJ1-2, with 10 bases fitting TRBD1. The CDR3 spans 15 residues. Germline V gives CDR1 MNHEY, CDR2 SMNVEV (reference sequence). J gave up 8 bases and V 3 bases, and 9 bases lay outside the gene matches. This CDR3 reads CASSLVGQGTMGYTF. The CDR3 DNA reads as TGTGCCAGCAGTTTGGTGGGACAGGGGACGATGGGCTACACCTTC.

As regards this clonotype: A clone one base away is much larger, so this may be a read error. The chain joins TRBV20-1 to TRBJ2-1; D is unclear. The J call is doubtful: the DNA matches TRBJ2-7 better. CDR3 length equals 13 residues. Germline CDR1 reads DFQATT; CDR2 reads SNEGSKA (reference sequence). The CDR3 loop is CSASGPTYNEQYF. Here the CDR3 DNA reads TGCAGTGCTAGTGGCCCCACCTACAATGAGCAGTACTTC.

Turning to this clonotype: Possible read error: a much larger clone is one base away. V is TRBV4-1 and J is TRBJ2-1; D is undetermined. The CDR3 is 18 residues long. The germline gives CDR1 MGHRA, CDR2 YSYEKL. The CDR3 region is CAGSQDPPGPGSYNEQFF. CDR3 nucleotide sequence: TGCGCCGGCAGCCAAGATCCGCCCGGTCCGGGCTCCTACAATGAGCAGTTCTTC.

Comment on this clonotype: Being one base from a much bigger clone, this may be a read error. V usage is TRBV5-1 and J usage is TRBJ1-1; D not resolved. Germline V lookup: CDR1 SGHRS, CDR2 YFSETQ. This CDR3 comprises 15 residues. DNA for the CDR3: TGCGCCAGCAGTTCTAACGTGGGAGGGAACACTGGAGCTTTCTTT. Translated: CASSSNVGGNTGAFF.

The chain joins TRBV7-2 to TRBJ2-3; no clear D gene. The germline V gene has CDR1 SGHTA and CDR2 FQGNSA. Trimming took off 1 base at V and 5 bases at J, with 13 bases between the two ends. This CDR3 has 15 amino acids. The CDR3 coding sequence is TGTGCCAGCAGCTTAGTTCTTTCAGGCGTAGATACGCAGTATTTT. Its translation is CASSLVLSGVDTQYF.

This rearrangement joins TRBV6-5 to TRBJ2-1; the D is unclear. CDR3 size: 15 residues. The V and J ends lost 6 bases and 7 bases respectively, with 19 bases between them. Germline CDR1 and CDR2: MNHEY and SVGAGI. The CDR3 reads CASSSLQIVNNEQFF. CDR3 nucleotides: TGTGCCAGCAGCTCCCTGCAGATTGTGAATAATGAGCAGTTCTTC.

At least ten counts were recorded for this clonotype. CDR3 protein: CASSHLAGEEQFF. The CDR3 DNA reads as TGTGCCAGCAGCCACCTCGCTGGGGAGGAGCAGTTCTTC. The V and J genes are TRBV27 and TRBJ2-1; D may be TRBD2 (5 bases). The CDR3 sequence is 13 residues long. Trimming left V 6 bases short and J 10 bases short, with 16 bases between. From germline, CDR1 is MNHEY and CDR2 SMNVEV (reference sequence).

This clonotype showed up many times. V and J are TRBV2 and TRBJ2-7; D possibly corresponds to TRBD1 (5 bases). Trimming took 5 bases from V and 7 from J, leaving 24 bases between them. The CDR3 runs 16 residues. In germline, CDR1 is SNHLY, CDR2 FYNNEI. In nucleotides, the CDR3 is TGTGCCAGCAGTCTTACCCTTGAGGCAGGGTTTGTGGAGCAGTACTTC. It specifies CASSLTLEAGFVEQYF.

This clonotype was found once. This may be a read error: a much more frequent sequence differs by one nucleotide. This chain joins TRBV18 and TRBJ2-1; a possible D gene is TRBD2 (5 bases). The CDR3 is 17 amino acids. Looked up from germline, CDR1 is KGHSH and CDR2 is LQKENI. CDR3 residues: CASTPCQRRFSYNEQFF. The CDR3 DNA follows: TGTGCCAGCACACCATGCCAGCGGCGTTTTTCCTACAATGAGCAGTTCTTC.

This clonotype was counted only a few times. J is TRBJ2-7 and V is TRBV12-3 or TRBV12-4, with 11 nucleotides matching TRBD2. After removal of 5 bases from V and 7 bases from J, the junction contained 13 bases not matched to a gene. The CDR3 has 16 amino acids. The CDR3 loop is CASSPGTSGPRDEQYF. The CDR3, as DNA: TGTGCCAGCAGTCCGGGGACTAGCGGTCCCAGGGATGAGCAGTACTTC.